This TCR beta chain was identified during a study of T cells after posttransplantation cyclophosphamide. Peripheral blood was collected from the related graft donor on the marrow donation day. With regard to this clone: What it recognizes is unknown.

From germline, CDR1 is MNHNY and CDR2 SVGAGI (reference sequence). The ends lost 9 bases at V and 0 bases at J; junction bases unmatched: 1. CDR3 size: 13 residues. Study observations and caveats: Tissue-infiltrating T cells from skin or gut overlapped little with blood T cells. Donor-recipient repertoire similarity was low at 1-2 months, rising over year one.

Using immunoSEQ multiplex PCR, the repertoire was profiled, and TCRdb retains in-frame clones only, with some absent. This table holds roughly 18,000 clones, roughly 83% found once. Sequencing was done on a sample of memory CD4+ T cells sorted from blood. This clonotype was obtained from a man aged 30-40 years in good health and a related stem cell transplant donor. The rearrangement links TRBV6-6 to TRBJ1-3; 8 positions agree with TRBD1. In nucleotides, the CDR3 is TGTGCCAGTCAGGGGGCCTCTGGAAACACCATATATTTT. Translating gives CASQGASGNTIYF.